This T cell receptor beta chain was sequenced during a study of cytomegalovirus exposure and HLA in healthy donors. The PCR employed 60 Vbeta primers together with 13 Jbeta primers. Clones were read by immunoSEQ multiplex PCR, and TCRdb kept only the in-frame ones, dropping some. The sample lists 100,000 to 150,000 clones; over 65% were seen once. Between the trimmed V and J ends, which lost 1 base and 5 bases, there was a span of 8 bases. CDR1 and CDR2 from the germline V gene are LNHDA and SQIVND (reference sequence). The CDR3 contains 14 residues. This clonotype was obtained from a woman aged 35 to 49 in good health and CMV-seronegative. Sequencing was done on a sample of PBMCs. This rearrangement joins TRBV19 to TRBJ1-4, with D possibly being TRBD1 (6 bases). The CDR3, as DNA: TGTGCCAGTAGTATAGGGGGGCCGAATGAAAAACTGTTTTTT. Translation: CASSIGGPNEKLFF.